This entry concerns a single T cell receptor (beta chain). The sample comes from a study of technical replicates of blood from several donors. Per germline, CDR1 MNHEY and CDR2 SVGAGI. J was trimmed by 7 bases and V by 6 bases; bases with no gene match: 13. The CDR3 contains 15 residues. This table comes from immunoSEQ multiplex PCR, and its TCRdb copy is limited to in-frame clones, with some not included. Of some 77,000 clones listed, roughly 93% are singletons. The chain uses TRBV6-5 and TRBJ2-5; 8 bases match TRBD1. Sequencing was done on a sample of T cells isolated from PBMCs. This TCR was sampled from a human donor in good health. The chain's CDR3 is CASRPGAGQAWTQYF. The DNA of the CDR3 is TGTGCCAGCAGACCAGGGGCGGGACAGGCCTGGACCCAGTACTTC.